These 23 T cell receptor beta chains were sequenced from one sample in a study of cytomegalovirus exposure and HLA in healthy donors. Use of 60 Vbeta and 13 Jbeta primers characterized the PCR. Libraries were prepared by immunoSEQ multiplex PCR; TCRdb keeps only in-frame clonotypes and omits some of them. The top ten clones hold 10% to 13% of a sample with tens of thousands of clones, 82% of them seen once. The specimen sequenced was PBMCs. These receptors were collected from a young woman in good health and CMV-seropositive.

In DNA, the CDR3 is TGTGCCAGCAGTTTATGCGTAGGGACTAGCGAAGTCTACGAGCAGTACTTC. Protein product: CASSLCVGTSEVYEQYF. This chain joins TRBV28 and TRBJ2-7; 10 bases map to TRBD2. After removal of 0 bases from V and 3 bases from J, the junction contained 8 bases not matched to a gene. CDR3 length: 17 amino acids. In germline, CDR1 is MDHEN, CDR2 SYDVKM.

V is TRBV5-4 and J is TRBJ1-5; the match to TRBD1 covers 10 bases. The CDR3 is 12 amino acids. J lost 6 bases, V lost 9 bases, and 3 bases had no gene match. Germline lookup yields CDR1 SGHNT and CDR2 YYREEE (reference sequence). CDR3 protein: CATRDRGQPQHF. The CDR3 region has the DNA TGTGCCACCCGGGACAGGGGTCAGCCCCAGCATTTT.

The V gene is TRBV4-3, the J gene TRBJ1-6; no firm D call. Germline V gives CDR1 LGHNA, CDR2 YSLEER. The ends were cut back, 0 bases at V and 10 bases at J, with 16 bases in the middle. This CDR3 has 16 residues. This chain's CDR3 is CASSQDWAGVGSPLHF. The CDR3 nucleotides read TGCGCCAGCAGCCAAGATTGGGCCGGGGTCGGCTCACCCCTCCACTTT.

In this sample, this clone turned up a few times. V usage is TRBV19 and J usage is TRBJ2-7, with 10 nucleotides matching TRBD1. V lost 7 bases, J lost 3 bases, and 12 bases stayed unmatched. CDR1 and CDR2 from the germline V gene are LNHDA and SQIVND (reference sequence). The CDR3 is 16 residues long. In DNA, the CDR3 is TGTGCCAGTACCCAATCCGGGACAGGGGTCATCTACGAGCAGTACTTC. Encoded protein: CASTQSGTGVIYEQYF.

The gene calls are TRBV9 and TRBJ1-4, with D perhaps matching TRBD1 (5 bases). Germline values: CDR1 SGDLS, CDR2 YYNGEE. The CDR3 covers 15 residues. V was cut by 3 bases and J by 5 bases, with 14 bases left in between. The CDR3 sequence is CASSGAGRANEKLFF. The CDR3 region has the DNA TGTGCCAGCAGCGGGGCAGGGAGGGCGAATGAAAAACTGTTTTTT.

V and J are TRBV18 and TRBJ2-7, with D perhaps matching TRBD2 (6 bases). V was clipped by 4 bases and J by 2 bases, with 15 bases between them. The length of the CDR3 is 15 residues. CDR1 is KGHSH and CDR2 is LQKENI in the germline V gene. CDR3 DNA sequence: TGTGCCAGCTCACTCGGAGCCCGGGGGACCTACGAGCAGTACTTC. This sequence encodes CASSLGARGTYEQYF.

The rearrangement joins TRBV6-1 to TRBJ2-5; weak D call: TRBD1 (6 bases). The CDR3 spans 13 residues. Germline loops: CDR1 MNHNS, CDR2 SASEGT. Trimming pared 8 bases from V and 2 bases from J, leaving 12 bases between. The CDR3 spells CASQTGWQETQYF. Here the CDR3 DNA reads TGTGCCAGCCAGACAGGTTGGCAAGAGACCCAGTACTTC.

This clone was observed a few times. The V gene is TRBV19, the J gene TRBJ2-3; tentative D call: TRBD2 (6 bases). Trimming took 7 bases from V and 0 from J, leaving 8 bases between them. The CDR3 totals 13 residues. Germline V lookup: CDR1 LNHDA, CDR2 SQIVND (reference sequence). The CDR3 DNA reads TGTGCCAGTACCCTAGCGAGCACAGATACGCAGTATTTT. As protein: CASTLASTDTQYF.

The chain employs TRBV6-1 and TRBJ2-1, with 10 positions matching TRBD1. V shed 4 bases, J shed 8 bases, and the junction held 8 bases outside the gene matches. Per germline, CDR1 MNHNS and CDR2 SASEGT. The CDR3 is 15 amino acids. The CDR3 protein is CASSAPGTGVDEQFF. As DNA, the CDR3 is TGTGCCAGCAGTGCCCCCGGGACAGGGGTGGATGAGCAGTTCTTC.

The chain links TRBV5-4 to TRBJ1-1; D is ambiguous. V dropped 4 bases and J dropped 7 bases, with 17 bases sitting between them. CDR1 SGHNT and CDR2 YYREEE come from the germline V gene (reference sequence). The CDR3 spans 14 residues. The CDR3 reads CASSESCCRGEAFF. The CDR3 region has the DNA TGTGCCAGCAGCGAAAGCTGTTGTCGGGGTGAAGCTTTCTTT.

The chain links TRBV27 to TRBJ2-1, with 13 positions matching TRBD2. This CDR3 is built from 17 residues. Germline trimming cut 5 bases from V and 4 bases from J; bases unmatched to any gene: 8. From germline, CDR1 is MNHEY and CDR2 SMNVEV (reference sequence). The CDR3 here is CASSKPGLAGPYNEQFF. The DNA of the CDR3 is TGTGCCAGCAGTAAACCGGGACTAGCGGGACCTTACAATGAGCAGTTCTTC.

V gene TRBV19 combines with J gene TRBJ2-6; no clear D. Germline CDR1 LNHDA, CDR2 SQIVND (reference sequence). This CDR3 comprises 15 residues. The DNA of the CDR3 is TGTGCAACTTTCCATGGCGGCTCTGGGGCCAACGTCCTGACTTTC. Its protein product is CATFHGGSGANVLTF.

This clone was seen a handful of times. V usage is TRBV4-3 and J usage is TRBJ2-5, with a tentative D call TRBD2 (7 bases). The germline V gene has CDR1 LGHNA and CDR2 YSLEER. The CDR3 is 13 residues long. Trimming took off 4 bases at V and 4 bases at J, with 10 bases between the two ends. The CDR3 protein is CASSRRGGETQYF. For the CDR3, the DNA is TGCGCCAGCAGCCGGAGGGGGGGAGAGACCCAGTACTTC.

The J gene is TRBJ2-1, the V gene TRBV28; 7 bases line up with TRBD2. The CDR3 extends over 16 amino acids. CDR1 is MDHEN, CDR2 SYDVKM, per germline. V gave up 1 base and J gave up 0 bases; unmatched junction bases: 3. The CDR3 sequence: CASSLSSGVSYNEQFF. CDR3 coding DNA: TGTGCCAGCAGTTTATCTAGCGGAGTCTCCTACAATGAGCAGTTCTTC. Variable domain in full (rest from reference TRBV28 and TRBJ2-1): DVKVTQSSRYLVKRTGEKVFLECVQDMDHENMFWYRQDPGLGLRLIYFSYDVKMKEKGDIPEGYSVSREKKERFSLILESASTNQTSMYLCASSLSSGVSYNEQFFGPGTRLTVL.

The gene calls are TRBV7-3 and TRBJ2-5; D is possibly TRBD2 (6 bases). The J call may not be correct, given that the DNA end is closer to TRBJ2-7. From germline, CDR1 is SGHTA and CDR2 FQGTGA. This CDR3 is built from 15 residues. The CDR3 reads CASSSLPGGSYEQYF. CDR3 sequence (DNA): TGTGCCAGCAGCTCACTCCCCGGGGGTTCCTACGAGCAGTACTTC.

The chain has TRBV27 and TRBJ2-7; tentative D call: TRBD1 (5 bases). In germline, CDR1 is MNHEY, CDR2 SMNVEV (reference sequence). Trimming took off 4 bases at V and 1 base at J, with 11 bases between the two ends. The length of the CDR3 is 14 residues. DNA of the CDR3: TGTGCCAGCAGTTCCTCGACAGAGTCCTACGAGCAGTACTTC. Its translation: CASSSSTESYEQYF.

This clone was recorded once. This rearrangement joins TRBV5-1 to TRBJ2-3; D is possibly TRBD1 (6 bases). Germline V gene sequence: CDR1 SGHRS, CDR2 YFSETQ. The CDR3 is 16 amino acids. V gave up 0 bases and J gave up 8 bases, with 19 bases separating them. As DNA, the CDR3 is TGCGCCAGCAGCTTGGTCGTCCCGGAACAGGGCGGTACGCAGTATTTT. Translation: CASSLVVPEQGGTQYF.

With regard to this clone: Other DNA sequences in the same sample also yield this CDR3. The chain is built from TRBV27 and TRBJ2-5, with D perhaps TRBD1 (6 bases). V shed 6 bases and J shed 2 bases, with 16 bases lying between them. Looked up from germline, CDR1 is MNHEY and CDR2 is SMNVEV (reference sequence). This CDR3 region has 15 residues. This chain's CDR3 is CASSLTRTAQETQYF. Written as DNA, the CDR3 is TGTGCCAGCAGCCTCACACGGACAGCTCAAGAGACCCAGTACTTC.

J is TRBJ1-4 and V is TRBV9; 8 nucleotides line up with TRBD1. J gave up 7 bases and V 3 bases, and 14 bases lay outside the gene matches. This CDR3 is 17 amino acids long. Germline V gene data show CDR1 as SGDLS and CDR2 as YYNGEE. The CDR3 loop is CASSETGTGGYREKLFF. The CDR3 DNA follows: TGTGCCAGCAGCGAAACCGGGACAGGCGGTTATCGTGAAAAACTGTTTTTT.

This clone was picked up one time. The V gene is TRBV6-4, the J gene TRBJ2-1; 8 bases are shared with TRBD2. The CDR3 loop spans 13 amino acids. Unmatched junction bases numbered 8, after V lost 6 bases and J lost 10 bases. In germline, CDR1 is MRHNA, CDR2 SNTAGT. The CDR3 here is CASSGGANDEQFF. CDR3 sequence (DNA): TGTGCCAGCAGCGGGGGGGCCAATGACGAGCAGTTCTTC.

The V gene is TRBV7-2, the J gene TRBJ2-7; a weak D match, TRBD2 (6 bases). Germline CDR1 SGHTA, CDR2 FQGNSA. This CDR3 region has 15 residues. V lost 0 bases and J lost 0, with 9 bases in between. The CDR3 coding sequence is TGTGCCAGCAGCTTAGCGGGGGGAAGCTCCTACGAGCAGTACTTC. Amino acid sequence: CASSLAGGSSYEQYF.

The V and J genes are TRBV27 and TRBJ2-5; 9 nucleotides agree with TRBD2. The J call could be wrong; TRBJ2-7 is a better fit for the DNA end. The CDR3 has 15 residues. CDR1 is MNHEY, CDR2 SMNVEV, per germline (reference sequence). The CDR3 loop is CASSLASGASGEQYF. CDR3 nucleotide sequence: TGTGCCAGCAGTTTGGCTAGCGGGGCCTCCGGCGAGCAGTACTTC.

The CDR3 DNA reads as TGTGCCAGCTGCCAAGAGAGCGGGAGAGGGTTCTCCTACGAGCAGTACTTC. As protein: CASCQESGRGFSYEQYF. The chain is built from TRBV28 and TRBJ2-7, with 8 bases aligning to TRBD2. Germline V gives CDR1 MDHEN, CDR2 SYDVKM. Trimming took 8 bases from V and 0 from J; bases not matched to a gene: 15. The CDR3 is 17 amino acids.